This is a list of T cell receptor beta chains from one sample in a study of regulatory T cells in long-lasting Graves disease. TCRdb re-derived calls from the multiplex PCR reads in MiXCR, one entry per CDR3 protein. This sample has more than 650,000 distinct CDR3 sequences; 25% to 35% occur once, and the top ten carry about two fifths. The sequenced sample was peripheral blood mononuclear cells (PBMCs), obtained when the disease was refractory, from a patient treated with antithyroid drugs. These receptors were collected from a female donor with Graves disease. Each CDR3 is given with its conserved first and last residue.

TRBV15	TRBJ2-7	CATSSGAGVGYEQYF
TRBV20-1	TRBJ2-1	CSAKGPGLVGFDEQFF
TRBV6-5	TRBJ1-1	CASSYSGQGWLYTEAFF
TRBV10-3	TRBJ1-1	CAIRGQGNTEAFF
TRBV12-3/TRBV12-4	TRBJ2-7	CASSLGGRATYEQYF
TRBV5-1	TRBJ1-1	CASSLEGNVKAFF
TRBV7-9	TRBJ2-7	CASSPGRFSYEQYF
TRBV30	TRBJ1-1	CAWSPLNTEAFF
TRBV5-1	TRBJ2-7	CASSRHTSYEQYF
TRBV12-3/TRBV12-4	TRBJ2-5	CASTIPRGGREETQYF
TRBV7-2	TRBJ2-7	CASSSWALTGSTYEQYF
TRBV20-1	TRBJ2-5	CSAIPLAGGGETQYF
TRBV2	TRBJ2-7	CASRGHTSGPYEQYF
TRBV12-3/TRBV12-4	TRBJ2-7	CASSPTSGTYEQYF
TRBV12-3/TRBV12-4	TRBJ2-3	CASSVLAGVDTQYF
TRBV2	TRBJ1-5	CASSEDRRAGQPQHF
TRBV2	TRBJ2-7	CASRTDGSSYEQYF
TRBV20-1	TRBJ2-7	CSAIRDRSYEQYF
TRBV5-1	TRBJ2-7	CASRAEVAGGRSYEQYF
TRBV11-2	TRBJ1-1	CASSRGQGLTEAFF
TRBV11-2	TRBJ1-1	CASSLGPGRQNTEAFF